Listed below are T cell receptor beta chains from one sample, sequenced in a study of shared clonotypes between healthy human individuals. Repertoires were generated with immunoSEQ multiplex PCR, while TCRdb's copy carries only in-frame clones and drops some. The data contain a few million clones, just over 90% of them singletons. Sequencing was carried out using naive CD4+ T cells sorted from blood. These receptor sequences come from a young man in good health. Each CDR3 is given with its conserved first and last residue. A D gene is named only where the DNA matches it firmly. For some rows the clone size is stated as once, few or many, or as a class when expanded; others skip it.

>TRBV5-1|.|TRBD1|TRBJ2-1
CASSLGTGALGEQFF
TGCGCCAGCAGCTTGGGGACAGGGGCCCTCGGTGAGCAGTTCTTC
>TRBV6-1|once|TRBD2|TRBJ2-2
CASSAYGAGGSTGELFF
TGTGCCAGCAGTGCCTACGGGGCGGGAGGTTCCACCGGGGAGCTGTTTTTT
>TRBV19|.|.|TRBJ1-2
CASSIYDRSIYGYTF
TGTGCCAGTAGTATATATGACAGATCTATCTATGGCTACACCTTC
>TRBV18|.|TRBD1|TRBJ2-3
CASSPGQGIRTDTQYF
TGTGCCAGCTCCCCAGGACAGGGCATTCGCACAGATACGCAGTATTTT
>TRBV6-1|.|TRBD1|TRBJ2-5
CASSPQGSGGETQYF
TGTGCCAGCAGTCCACAGGGGAGTGGTGGAGAGACCCAGTACTTC
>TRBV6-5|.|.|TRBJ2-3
CASTRGGSTDTQYF
TGTGCCAGCACCAGGGGGGGGAGCACAGATACGCAGTATTTT
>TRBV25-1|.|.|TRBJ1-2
CASSPGAGAWYGYTF
TGTGCCAGCAGTCCCGGAGCAGGGGCATGGTATGGCTACACCTTC
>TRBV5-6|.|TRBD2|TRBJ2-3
CASRIAGVGTQYF
TGTGCCAGCAGAATAGCGGGAGTCGGTACGCAGTATTTT
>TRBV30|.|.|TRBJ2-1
CAWSVLGNEQFF
TGTGCCTGGAGTGTACTAGGGAATGAGCAGTTCTTC
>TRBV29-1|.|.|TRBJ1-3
CSVDIGGNGNTIYF
TGCAGCGTTGACATAGGGGGGAATGGAAACACCATATATTTT
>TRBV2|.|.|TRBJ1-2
CASAGDTAYGYTF
TGTGCCAGCGCCGGAGACACCGCCTATGGCTACACCTTC
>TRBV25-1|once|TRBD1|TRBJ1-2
CASSDGTAYGYTF
TGTGCCAGCAGTGACGGGACAGCCTATGGCTACACCTTC
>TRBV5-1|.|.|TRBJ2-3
CASSLEGSTDTQYF
TGCGCCAGCAGCTTGGAGGGTAGCACAGATACGCAGTATTTT
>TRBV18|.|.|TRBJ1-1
CASSVNTEAFF
TGTGCCAGCTCAGTGAACACTGAAGCTTTCTTT
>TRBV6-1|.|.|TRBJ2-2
CASSGVGEETYTGELFF
TGTGCCAGCAGTGGGGTAGGGGAGGAAACGTACACCGGGGAGCTGTTTTTT
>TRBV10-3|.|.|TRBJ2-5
CAISESIQETQYF
TGTGCCATCAGTGAATCAATACAAGAGACCCAGTACTTC
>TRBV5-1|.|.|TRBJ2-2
CASSRQGTGELFF
TGCGCCAGCAGCCGGCAGGGTACCGGGGAGCTGTTTTTT
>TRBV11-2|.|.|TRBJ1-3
CASSLVRSPGNTIYF
TGTGCCAGCAGCTTAGTTAGGTCCCCTGGAAACACCATATATTTT
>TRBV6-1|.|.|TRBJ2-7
CASSEGFGGFYEQYF
TGTGCCAGCAGTGAAGGCTTCGGGGGCTTCTACGAGCAGTACTTC
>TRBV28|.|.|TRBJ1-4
CASRSPFEKLFF
TGTGCCAGCAGGTCACCCTTTGAAAAACTGTTTTTT
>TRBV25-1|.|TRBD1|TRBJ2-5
CASSEGGRGPMETQYF
TGTGCCAGCAGTGAAGGTGGAAGGGGGCCTATGGAGACCCAGTACTTC
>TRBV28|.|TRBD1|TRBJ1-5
CASRKGATNQPQHF
TGTGCCAGCAGGAAGGGGGCGACCAATCAGCCCCAGCATTTT
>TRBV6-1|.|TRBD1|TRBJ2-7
CASSRQGSVYEQYF
TGTGCCAGCAGTAGACAGGGTTCGGTCTACGAGCAGTACTTC
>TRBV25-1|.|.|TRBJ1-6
CASGRGVYNSPLHF
TGTGCCAGCGGGAGGGGAGTGTATAATTCACCCCTCCACTTT
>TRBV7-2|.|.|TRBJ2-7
CASSPPGLLISYEQYF
TGTGCCAGCAGCCCTCCGGGGTTGCTGATCTCCTACGAGCAGTACTTC
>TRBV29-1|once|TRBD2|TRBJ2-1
CSVGTSGSYNEQFF
TGCAGCGTAGGTACTAGCGGCTCCTACAATGAGCAGTTCTTC
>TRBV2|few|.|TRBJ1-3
CASFREGGNTIYF
TGTGCCAGTTTCCGGGAGGGAGGAAACACCATATATTTT
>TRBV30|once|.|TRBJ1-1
CAWSVQQPKTFF
TGTGCCTGGAGTGTACAGCAGCCGAAAACTTTCTTT
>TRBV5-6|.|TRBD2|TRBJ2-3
CASSLKTSGRVNTQYF
TGTGCCAGCAGCTTGAAGACTAGCGGGAGGGTGAATACGCAGTATTTT
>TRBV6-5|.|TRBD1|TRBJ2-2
CASSRDRGGTGELFF
TGTGCCAGCAGCCGAGACAGGGGCGGCACCGGGGAGCTGTTTTTT
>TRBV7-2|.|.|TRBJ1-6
CASSFQNSPLHF
TGTGCCAGCAGCTTTCAAAATTCACCCCTCCACTTT
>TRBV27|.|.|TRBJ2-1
CASSLLGGPSSYNEQFF
TGTGCCAGCAGTTTATTAGGGGGGCCGAGCTCCTACAATGAGCAGTTCTTC
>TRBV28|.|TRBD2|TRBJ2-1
CASGLAGANEQFF
TGTGCCAGCGGACTAGCGGGGGCGAATGAGCAGTTCTTC
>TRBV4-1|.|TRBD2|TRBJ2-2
CASSQTGTSNTGELFF
TGCGCCAGCAGCCAAACCGGGACTAGCAACACCGGGGAGCTGTTTTTT
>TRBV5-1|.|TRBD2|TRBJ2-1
CASSLATLAGARNEQFF
TGCGCCAGCAGCTTGGCCACCTTAGCGGGAGCAAGGAATGAGCAGTTCTTC
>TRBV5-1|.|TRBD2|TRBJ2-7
CASSSGGSYEQYF
TGCGCCAGCAGCTCGGGGGGCTCCTACGAGCAGTACTTC
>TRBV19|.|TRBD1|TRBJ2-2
CASSTGQENTGELFF
TGTGCCAGTAGTACAGGACAGGAGAACACCGGGGAGCTGTTTTTT
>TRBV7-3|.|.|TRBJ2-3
CASSQPGLGTDTQYF
TGTGCCAGCAGCCAGCCGGGGTTGGGCACAGATACGCAGTATTTT
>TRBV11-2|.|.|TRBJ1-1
CASSLETGRAFF
TGTGCCAGCAGCTTAGAAACAGGGCGAGCTTTCTTT
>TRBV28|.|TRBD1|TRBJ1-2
CASKPQGGQFYGYTF
TGTGCCAGCAAACCCCAGGGGGGACAGTTCTATGGCTACACCTTC
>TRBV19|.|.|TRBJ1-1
CASSIGLPNTEAFF
TGTGCCAGTAGTATAGGATTGCCGAACACTGAAGCTTTCTTT
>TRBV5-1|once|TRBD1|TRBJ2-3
CASSLAGGLTDTQYF
TGCGCCAGCAGCTTAGCAGGGGGCCTAACAGATACGCAGTATTTT
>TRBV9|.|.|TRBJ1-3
CASSPTGTFGNTIYF
TGTGCCAGCAGCCCCACCGGGACTTTTGGAAACACCATATATTTT
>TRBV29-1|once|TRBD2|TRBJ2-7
CSVENRWLAGGPVEQYF
TGCAGCGTTGAGAATCGGTGGCTAGCGGGAGGGCCCGTCGAGCAGTACTTC
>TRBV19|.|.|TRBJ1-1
CASRDWTAYPNTEAFF
TGTGCCAGCAGAGATTGGACAGCTTACCCCAACACTGAAGCTTTCTTT
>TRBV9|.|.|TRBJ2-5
CASSQNEETQYF
TGTGCCAGCAGCCAGAACGAAGAGACCCAGTACTTC
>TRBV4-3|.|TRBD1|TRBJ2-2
CASSQDTGQGGLRDGELFF
TGCGCCAGCAGCCAAGATACTGGACAGGGGGGGTTACGAGACGGGGAGCTGTTTTTT
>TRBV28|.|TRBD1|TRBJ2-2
CAINRGPGELFF
TGTGCCATCAACAGGGGGCCCGGGGAGCTGTTTTTT
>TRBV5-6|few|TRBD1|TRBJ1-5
CASSSGTGGHQPQHF
TGTGCCAGCAGCTCCGGGACAGGGGGCCATCAGCCCCAGCATTTT
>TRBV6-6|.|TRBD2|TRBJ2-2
CASSYSGGENTGELFF
TGTGCCAGCAGTTACTCGGGGGGGGAGAACACCGGGGAGCTGTTTTTT
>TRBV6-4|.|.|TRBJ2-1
CASSEEASGPYNEQFF
TGTGCCAGCAGTGAAGAGGCGAGCGGCCCCTACAATGAGCAGTTCTTC